The clone carrying this T cell receptor (beta chain) was detected ten times or more. The antigen is not known. TCRdb re-analysed the 5' RACE reads in MiXCR, keeping a single row per CDR3 protein. The sample lists 150,000 or so distinct CDR3 sequences, roughly 30% occurring once. CDR1 is MNHEY and CDR2 is SMNVEV in the germline V gene (reference sequence). The trim removed 4 bases at V and 0 bases at J, leaving 9 bases unmatched. The length of the CDR3 is 16 residues. These data come from a study of CD8 T cells in ankylosing spondylitis. Study observations and caveats: According to the report, clones linked to the disease were significantly enriched in matched synovial fluid samples taken from ankylosing spondylitis patients. Some of the motif variants had earlier been found in reactive arthritis patients' fluid and blood.

The chain couples TRBV27 to TRBJ2-7; 7 bases agree with TRBD2. The source of this sequence is a male donor with ankylosing spondylitis. What was sequenced was synovial fluid, either unsorted or a sorted T cell fraction (not recorded which). CDR3 region: CASSSHLGGSSYEQYF. The CDR3 coding sequence is TGTGCCAGCAGTTCACATCTTGGCGGGAGCTCCTACGAGCAGTACTTC.